Sequencing of this T cell receptor (beta chain) was carried out in a study of cytomegalovirus exposure and HLA in healthy donors. Overall study findings and caveats: Later analysis indicated greater clonal expansion among HLA-associated TCR beta chains than among equally common other chains. In vitro confirmation showed three CMV-associated chains to be CMV antigen specific.

Primers for the PCR totalled 60 Vbeta and 13 Jbeta. Here immunoSEQ multiplex PCR was the method, and the copy in TCRdb shows in-frame clones only, minus some. The sample yields about 160,000 clones, around 80% seen once. The CDR3 is 12 amino acids. V shed 1 base and J shed 7 bases, with 7 bases lying between them. Germline V gives CDR1 MDHEN, CDR2 SYDVKM. Remarks on this clone: Its antigen is currently unknown.

The sample was PBMCs. The rearrangement uses TRBV28 and TRBJ2-5, with D maybe TRBD2 (5 bases). This clonotype originated in a man between 18 and 29 years old in good health and CMV-seronegative. CDR3 amino acids: CASSLSRGTQYF. The CDR3 nucleotides read TGTGCCAGCAGTTTATCCCGGGGGACCCAGTACTTC.